What follows is one T cell receptor beta chain and its context. The sample originates from a study of T cell changes during pregnancy in multiple sclerosis. The germline V and J ends were trimmed by 1 base and 2 bases, with 6 bases remaining between them. The CDR3 contains 13 residues. Germline V gives CDR1 LNHDA, CDR2 SQIVND (reference sequence). Generated by immunoSEQ multiplex PCR, the TCRdb table keeps only in-frame clones and is missing some. The sample yields under 40,000 clones, about nine tenths seen once. V is TRBV19 and J is TRBJ2-7; no firm D call. The source was CD8+ T cells from peripheral blood mononuclear cells, collected in the first trimester of pregnancy. The TCR sequence derives from a female donor with multiple sclerosis, enrolled in a pregnancy study. The DNA of the CDR3 is TGTGCCAGTAGTATAGCATCGGCCTACGAGCAGTACTTC. Its protein product is CASSIASAYEQYF. The full variable domain, its missing parts supplied by reference TRBV19 and TRBJ2-7, is DGGITQSPKYLFRKEGQNVTLSCEQNLNHDAMYWYRQDPGQGLRLIYYSQIVNDFQKGDIAEGYSVSREKKESFPLTVTSAQKNPTAFYLCASSIASAYEQYFGPGTRLTVT.